Listed here are 13 T cell receptor beta chains from one sample, sequenced in a study of monozygotic twins with inflammatory bowel disease. From its re-call of the 5' RACE reads, TCRdb lists each CDR3 protein once, without DNA. This sample's table has about 380,000 distinct CDR3 sequences. Input material: blood. Receptor source: a human donor with ulcerative colitis or Crohn's disease, or a healthy co-twin of an affected twin (not recorded which).

The chain recombines TRBV7-9 with TRBJ2-3; TCRdb's D call, TRBD1, is unchecked because there is no DNA. Germline V CDR1 and CDR2: SEHNR, FQNEAQ (reference sequence). The CDR3 spans 14 residues. CDR3 residues: CASSLPLSGPGVYF.

The chain recombines TRBV7-2 with TRBJ1-3. Germline CDR1 SGHTA, CDR2 FQGNSA. CDR3 length: 14 residues. The CDR3 here is CASSVTGPGNTIYF.

This chain joins TRBV20-1 and TRBJ2-7; TCRdb's D call, TRBD2, is unchecked because there is no DNA. CDR1 is DFQATT, CDR2 SNEGSKA, per germline (reference sequence). The CDR3 is 16 amino acids. The CDR3 is CSARDLRTDDSYEQYF.

The gene calls are TRBV12-3 or TRBV12-4 and TRBJ2-7. CDR3 size: 15 residues. The chain's CDR3 is CASSFSSDLFYEQYF.

The chain is built from TRBV9 and TRBJ2-7; TCRdb's D call of TRBD1 is untestable without DNA. The germline gives CDR1 SGDLS, CDR2 YYNGEE. The CDR3 extends over 14 amino acids. The chain's CDR3 is CASSRGGRTYEQYF.

This chain connects TRBV12-3 or TRBV12-4 to TRBJ1-2. The CDR3 consists of 13 residues. The CDR3 is CASTPVRDYGYTF.

This chain connects TRBV20-1 to TRBJ2-4; TCRdb's D gene call, TRBD1, goes unchecked for lack of DNA. Germline lookup yields CDR1 DFQATT and CDR2 SNEGSKA (reference sequence). CDR3 length: 15 amino acids. The CDR3 region is CSAYTGAGAKNIQYF.

The rearrangement joins TRBV9 to TRBJ2-1; TCRdb lists TRBD1, though no DNA is available to test this call. The length of the CDR3 is 15 residues. CDR1 is SGDLS and CDR2 is YYNGEE in the germline V gene. CDR3 residues: CASSPQAPSYNEQFF.

The chain links TRBV5-1 to TRBJ2-7. Germline CDR1 reads SGHRS; CDR2 reads YFSETQ. CDR3 length equals 15 residues. Here the CDR3 reads CASSLARTGLYEQYF.

The chain has TRBV7-8 and TRBJ2-1; with no DNA, the TCRdb D assignment of TRBD1 cannot be verified. Germline V gene lookup returns CDR1 SGHVS and CDR2 FQNEAQ. The CDR3 totals 15 residues. CDR3 loop: CASSLDWGGVYEQFF. The full variable domain, completed using reference TRBV7-8 and TRBJ2-1, is GAGVSQSPRYKVAKRGQDVALRCDPISGHVSLFWYQQALGQGPEFLTYFQNEAQLDKSGLPSDRFFAERPEGSVSTLKIQRTQQEDSAVYLCASSLDWGGVYEQFFGPGTRLTVL.

The V gene is TRBV4-2, the J gene TRBJ1-1; the TCRdb call, TRBD1, lacks DNA for checking. The CDR3 consists of 15 residues. Germline V gives CDR1 LGHNA, CDR2 YNFKEQ. The CDR3 spells CASSPWDRGNTEAFF.

The chain recombines TRBV6-1 with TRBJ2-3; the D call from TCRdb, TRBD1, cannot be confirmed without DNA. CDR3 length equals 15 residues. The germline gives CDR1 MNHNS, CDR2 SASEGT. This CDR3 is CASSEGRGRTDTQYF.

The rearrangement uses TRBV20-1 and TRBJ2-7; as DNA is missing, the TRBD2 call by TCRdb cannot be tested. Germline assignment: CDR1 DFQATT and CDR2 SNEGSKA (reference sequence). The CDR3 covers 14 residues. The CDR3 loop reads CSAIRDSSSYEQYF.